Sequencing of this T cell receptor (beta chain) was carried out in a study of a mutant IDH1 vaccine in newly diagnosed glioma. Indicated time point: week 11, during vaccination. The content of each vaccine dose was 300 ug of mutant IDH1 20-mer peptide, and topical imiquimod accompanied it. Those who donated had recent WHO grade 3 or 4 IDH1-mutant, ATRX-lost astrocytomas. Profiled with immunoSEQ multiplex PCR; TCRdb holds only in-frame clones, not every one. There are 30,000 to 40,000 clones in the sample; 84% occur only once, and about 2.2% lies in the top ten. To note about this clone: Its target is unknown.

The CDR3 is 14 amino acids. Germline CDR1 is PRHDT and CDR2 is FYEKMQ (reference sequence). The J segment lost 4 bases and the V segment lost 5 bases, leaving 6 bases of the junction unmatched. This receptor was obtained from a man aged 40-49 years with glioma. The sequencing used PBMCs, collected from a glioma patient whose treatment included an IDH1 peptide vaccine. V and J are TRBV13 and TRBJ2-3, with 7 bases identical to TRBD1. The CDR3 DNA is TGTGCCAGCAGCACTAGGGGGCTCGCAGATACGCAGTATTTT. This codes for CASSTRGLADTQYF.